This is a list of T cell receptor beta chains from one sample in a study of T cell responses to AZD1222 COVID-19 vaccine. Sequenced by immunoSEQ multiplex PCR; TCRdb stores in-frame clones only, minus some. Among 150,000 to 170,000 clones listed, roughly nine tenths were seen once. Sequenced material: peripheral blood, taken on day 0 of MenACWY control vaccination. The receptors derive from an adult in good health. Each CDR3 is given with its conserved first and last residue. The D gene is left open where the match is weak. The size field is filled for only some rows; it gives once, few, many or a size class.

>.|TRBJ2-7|TRBV19|.
TGTGCCAGTAGTTTCAAGGTGGGGGCGATCAACGAGCAGTACTTC
CASSFKVGAINEQYF
>.|TRBJ1-1|TRBV10-3|.
TGTGCCATCAGTGACGACGGACTGAACACTGAAGCTTTCTTT
CAISDDGLNTEAFF
>.|TRBJ1-5|TRBV19|.
TGTGCCAGTAGTATGGGAGGGCTTCAGCCCCAGCATTTT
CASSMGGLQPQHF
>.|TRBJ1-4|TRBV11-2|.
TGTGCCAGCAGCTTAAGGCAGGGGGAAAAACTGTTTTTT
CASSLRQGEKLFF
>few|TRBJ2-1|TRBV7-9|TRBD2
TGTGCCAGCAGCTTAGAACTAGCGGGAGAGGTGTCCTACAATGAGCAGTTCTTC
CASSLELAGEVSYNEQFF
>once|TRBJ1-1|TRBV29-1|.
TGCAGCGTTGAAAGGGCCCAGGGTGAAGCTTTCTTT
CSVERAQGEAFF
>.|TRBJ2-1|TRBV19|TRBD2
TGTGCCAGTAGTATGCCCGGGAGAGCGGGAGGGCATGAGCAGTTCTTC
CASSMPGRAGGHEQFF
>.|TRBJ2-1|TRBV19|.
TGTGCCAGTAGTACTCGCCAGGGTCCTTCGGAAGAGCAGTTCTTC
CASSTRQGPSEEQFF
>.|TRBJ1-5|TRBV9|.
TGTGCCAGCAGCGACGGGTCCCTAAACCAGCCCCAGCATTTT
CASSDGSLNQPQHF
>.|TRBJ1-3|TRBV9|.
TGTGCCAGCAGCGTAGCTGCAGAACGCTCTGGAAACACCATATATTTT
CASSVAAERSGNTIYF
>.|TRBJ2-1|TRBV7-9|.
TGTGCCAGCAGTGGTGATTTCTCCTACAATGAGCAGTTCTTC
CASSGDFSYNEQFF
>.|TRBJ2-1|TRBV6-4|.
TGTGCCAGCAGTGGGGGACTCCACAATGAGCAGTTCTTC
CASSGGLHNEQFF
>.|TRBJ1-6|TRBV2|.
TGTGCCAGCAGTGGAAAAGGGGGGAATTCACCCCTCCACTTT
CASSGKGGNSPLHF
>.|TRBJ2-3|TRBV19|TRBD2
TGTGCCAGTAGTAAAGGACTAGCGGGGAGCACAGATACGCAGTATTTT
CASSKGLAGSTDTQYF
>.|TRBJ1-4|TRBV5-8|.
TGTGCCAGCAGCATTCACAGGGCTAATGAAAAACTGTTTTTT
CASSIHRANEKLFF
>.|TRBJ1-1|TRBV4-1|TRBD1
TGCGCCAGCAGCGCCTACAGGGGTATGAACACTGAAGCTTTCTTT
CASSAYRGMNTEAFF
>.|TRBJ1-4|TRBV19|.
TGTGCCTCCCTAAGCCTAGGGCGGGGTGAAAAACTGTTTTTT
CASLSLGRGEKLFF
>.|TRBJ1-1|TRBV18|TRBD1
TGTGCCAGCTCACTGTCCCGGGACAGGTTCGGGGCTTTCTTT
CASSLSRDRFGAFF
>.|TRBJ1-6|TRBV6-2/TRBV6-3|TRBD1
TGTGCCAGCAGTCCCAGACAGGGGGATTCACCCCTCCACTTT
CASSPRQGDSPLHF
>.|TRBJ2-7|TRBV7-2|.
TGTGCCAGCAGGTTAGCCCGGGGCGAGCAGTACTTC
CASRLARGEQYF
>.|TRBJ2-6|TRBV28|.
TGTGCCAGCAGTTTAGGAGCCCCTGGGGCCAACGTCCTGACTTTC
CASSLGAPGANVLTF
>.|TRBJ1-2|TRBV19|TRBD1
TGTGCCAGTAGTACACAGGGGACCTATGGCTACACCTTC
CASSTQGTYGYTF
>.|TRBJ2-1|TRBV10-3|TRBD1
TGTGCCACCACTCCGGGACAGGGCTTTGACAATGAGCAGTTCTTC
CATTPGQGFDNEQFF
>.|TRBJ2-3|TRBV15|.
TGTGCCACCAGCAGAGAAGGCCGGGGGCACACAGATACGCAGTATTTT
CATSREGRGHTDTQYF
>.|TRBJ1-2|TRBV5-1|.
TGCGCCAGCAGCTTAACGCAGGGAGGAGAAGGCTACACCTTC
CASSLTQGGEGYTF
>.|TRBJ1-1|TRBV20-1|.
TGCAGTGCTAGAGATGGCCTGGGAGCTTTCTTT
CSARDGLGAFF
>.|TRBJ2-2|TRBV9|TRBD2
TGTGCCAGCAGCGTTAGCGGGAGGGTTAACACCGGGGAGCTGTTTTTT
CASSVSGRVNTGELFF
>.|TRBJ2-2|TRBV3-1/TRBV3-2|TRBD2
TGTGCCAGCAGCCCACAGAGCGGGGGCACCGGGGAGCTGTTTTTT
CASSPQSGGTGELFF
>.|TRBJ1-1|TRBV12-3/TRBV12-4|.
TGTGCCAGCAGGGCTGATATTGGCACTGAAGCTTTCTTT
CASRADIGTEAFF
>.|TRBJ2-3|TRBV27|TRBD2
TGTGCCAGCAGTTTACTCCCTCCTACTAGCGGGGGAGGGACAGATACGCAGTATTTT
CASSLLPPTSGGGTDTQYF
>once|TRBJ2-5|TRBV18|.
TGTGCCAGCTCACCAGTTAACAGGGTAGAGACCCAGTACTTC
CASSPVNRVETQYF
>.|TRBJ1-1|TRBV6-6|.
TGTGCCAGCAGTTACCAGGTCATGAACACTGAAGCTTTCTTT
CASSYQVMNTEAFF
>once|TRBJ2-2|TRBV5-1|.
TGCGCCAGCAGCTTGGCGTCCCAGATCGCGAACACCGGGGAGCTGTTTTTT
CASSLASQIANTGELFF
>.|TRBJ1-1|TRBV12-3/TRBV12-4|.
TGTGCCAGCAAGACCTGGAACACTGAAGCTTTCTTT
CASKTWNTEAFF
>.|TRBJ2-1|TRBV11-2|TRBD2
TGTGCCAGCAGCTTAGTCGCGGGAGTTGTCGGTTCTGGCAATGAGCAGTTCTTC
CASSLVAGVVGSGNEQFF
>.|TRBJ1-2|TRBV7-9|.
TGTGCCAGCAGCTTAGAGTGGTCCCTCGGTGATGGCTACACCTTC
CASSLEWSLGDGYTF
>.|TRBJ2-7|TRBV19|TRBD2
TGTGCCAGTAGTATAGGCGGGACTAGCGGGCGCCGGGGGCAGTACTTC
CASSIGGTSGRRGQYF
>once|TRBJ1-3|TRBV6-5|.
TGTGCCAGCAGTTATGGTGGGGACTCTGGAAACACCATATATTTT
CASSYGGDSGNTIYF
>.|TRBJ1-2|TRBV28|.
TGTGCCAGCAGTTATACCCCCTTTGACGACTATGGCTACACCTTC
CASSYTPFDDYGYTF
>once|TRBJ2-3|TRBV7-7|.
TGTGCCAGCAGCTTAATGGGTAGCACAGATACGCAGTATTTT
CASSLMGSTDTQYF